One and the same sample provided the 14 T cell receptor beta chains below, sequenced in a study of blood T cell repertoires in COVID-19. Sequencing used immunoSEQ multiplex PCR; TCRdb keeps in-frame clones, though not all of them. The profile shows around 140,000 clones, approximately 89% of them singletons. Material for sequencing was peripheral blood. These receptors all stem from a human donor in a cohort sampled during active COVID-19.

The CDR3 reads CASSLDAGIGSGNTIYF. Here the CDR3 DNA reads TGCGCCAGCAGCTTGGATGCAGGGATAGGCTCTGGAAACACCATATATTTT. The rearrangement links TRBV5-1 to TRBJ1-3, with D possibly being TRBD1 (5 bases). The V end lost 0 bases, the J end lost 0 bases, and 13 bases lay between the germline ends. The CDR3 consists of 17 residues. Looked up from germline, CDR1 is SGHRS and CDR2 is YFSETQ. Combining the CDR3 with reference TRBV5-1 and TRBJ1-3 gives the whole variable domain KAGVTQTPRYLIKTRGQQVTLSCSPISGHRSVSWYQQTPGQGLQFLFEYFSETQRNKGNFPGRFSGRQFSNSRSEMNVSTLELGDSALYLCASSLDAGIGSGNTIYFGEGSWLTVV.

The chain employs TRBV19 and TRBJ2-1; the match to TRBD2 covers 8 bases. Per germline, CDR1 LNHDA and CDR2 SQIVND (reference sequence). The CDR3 totals 16 residues. Trimming cost V 6 bases and J 4 bases; bases outside gene matches: 11. The CDR3 DNA reads as TGTGCCAGTAGCGAATCGGCGGGGGGCTTTTACAATGAGCAGTTCTTC. It codes for CASSESAGGFYNEQFF.

This clone was recorded once. The chain employs TRBV2 and TRBJ2-5; weak D call: TRBD2 (7 bases). Germline CDR1 reads SNHLY; CDR2 reads FYNNEI. This CDR3 is built from 14 residues. Trimming removed 8 bases from V and 2 bases from J, with 15 bases in between. CDR3 bases: TGTGCCAGCGACGAGCGGGGACATCAAGAGACCCAGTACTTC. The encoded protein is CASDERGHQETQYF.

The V call is TRBV12-1, the J call TRBJ2-2; no DNA check was done on the table's D call, TRBD1. TRBV12-1 is recorded as a pseudogene. The CDR3 totals 15 residues. The CDR3 sequence: CASSSGQGGTGELFF. The DNA for the CDR3 is TGTGCCAGCAGCTCCGGACAGGGGGGCACCGGGGAGCTGTTTTTT.

The chain joins TRBV7-9 to TRBJ2-3; 9 nucleotides align to TRBD1. The germline CDR1 and CDR2 sequences are SEHNR and FQNEAQ (reference sequence). The trim removed 5 bases at V and 3 bases at J, leaving 3 bases unmatched. The CDR3 loop spans 14 amino acids. The CDR3 DNA is TGTGCCAGCAGCACAGGACAGGGGACAGATACGCAGTATTTT. The encoded protein is CASSTGQGTDTQYF.

In its sample, this clone was seen once. This CDR3 is CASSQVMLEAFF. The CDR3 DNA reads TGTGCCAGCAGCCAAGTGATGCTAGAAGCTTTCTTT. The chain has TRBV14 and TRBJ1-1; D is undetermined. CDR3 length equals 12 residues. V lost 1 base and J lost 8, with 8 bases in between. The V gene's germline CDR1 is SGHDN and CDR2 FVKESK.

The rearrangement links TRBV7-2 to TRBJ2-2, with TRBD2 matching 12 bases. Unmatched junction bases numbered 0, after V lost 6 bases and J lost 1 base. This CDR3 is built from 15 residues. Looked up from germline, CDR1 is SGHTA and CDR2 is FQGNSA. This CDR3 is CASRGLAGNTGELFF. For the CDR3, the DNA is TGTGCCAGCAGGGGACTAGCGGGGAACACCGGGGAGCTGTTTTTT.

This rearrangement joins TRBV5-1 to TRBJ2-7; D gene uncertain. The CDR3 covers 13 residues. V was cut by 0 bases and J by 2 bases, with 6 bases left in between. The germline V gene encodes CDR1 SGHRS and CDR2 YFSETQ. The CDR3 here is CASSLDKTYEQYF. CDR3 bases: TGCGCCAGCAGCTTGGACAAGACCTACGAGCAGTACTTC. Drawing the rest from reference TRBV5-1 and TRBJ2-7, the complete variable domain is KAGVTQTPRYLIKTRGQQVTLSCSPISGHRSVSWYQQTPGQGLQFLFEYFSETQRNKGNFPGRFSGRQFSNSRSEMNVSTLELGDSALYLCASSLDKTYEQYFGPGTRLTVT.

This clone was detected only once. V usage is TRBV19 and J usage is TRBJ2-4; perhaps TRBD1 as D (6 bases). This CDR3 has 17 amino acids. Germline V CDR1 and CDR2: LNHDA, SQIVND (reference sequence). V dropped 1 base and J dropped 2 bases, with 15 bases sitting between them. The CDR3 sequence: CASSIALDRFPKNIQYF. In DNA, the CDR3 is TGTGCCAGTAGTATAGCCCTCGACAGGTTTCCCAAAAACATTCAGTACTTC.

This clone was found a few times. A read error may account for a junction end that differs from germline. Here the CDR3 DNA reads TGTGCTAGCAGCCCCCGGGGGGGCAGGACGAACGGGGAGCTGTTTTTT. Translated, it gives CASSPRGGRTNGELFF. The chain recombines TRBV7-7 with TRBJ2-2; TRBD2 agrees at 8 bases. CDR3 size: 16 residues. Germline V CDR1 and CDR2: SSHAT, FNYEAQ (reference sequence).

The chain couples TRBV7-8 to TRBJ2-1; TRBD2 aligns across 7 bases. Germline CDR1 is SGHVS and CDR2 is FQNEAQ. V dropped 4 bases and J dropped 0; count of bases not matched to a gene: 9. There are 17 residues in the CDR3. CDR3 sequence (DNA): TGTGCCAGCAGCTCCGGCCGGGCGGGGGTCTCCTACAATGAGCAGTTCTTC. Translation gives CASSSGRAGVSYNEQFF.

The chain combines TRBV7-3 with TRBJ2-5; the D gene is possibly TRBD1 (5 bases). The CDR3 runs 16 residues. The germline V and J ends were trimmed by 1 base and 5 bases, with 17 bases remaining between them. Germline CDR1 reads SGHTA; CDR2 reads FQGTGA. The CDR3: CASSLMAAGSAETQYF. CDR3 nucleotides: TGTGCCAGCAGCTTAATGGCGGCAGGGTCTGCGGAGACCCAGTACTTC.

The rearrangement links TRBV4-1 to TRBJ2-7; 7 nucleotides align to TRBD2. With V trimmed by 0 bases and J by 1 base, 3 bases remained unmatched. The CDR3 totals 15 residues. CDR1 and CDR2 from the germline V gene are MGHRA and YSYEKL. The CDR3 sequence is CASSQEGGRSYEQYF. The CDR3 region has the DNA TGCGCCAGCAGCCAAGAAGGCGGGAGATCCTACGAGCAGTACTTC.

The CDR3 nucleotides read TGCGCCAGCAGCTTGGAGGACAGGGACACTGAAGCTTTCTTT. It translates to CASSLEDRDTEAFF. The chain uses TRBV5-1 and TRBJ1-1; 8 bases are shared with TRBD1. Germline CDR1 and CDR2: SGHRS and YFSETQ. The CDR3 consists of 14 residues. V shed 0 bases, J shed 3 bases, and the junction held 1 base outside the gene matches.